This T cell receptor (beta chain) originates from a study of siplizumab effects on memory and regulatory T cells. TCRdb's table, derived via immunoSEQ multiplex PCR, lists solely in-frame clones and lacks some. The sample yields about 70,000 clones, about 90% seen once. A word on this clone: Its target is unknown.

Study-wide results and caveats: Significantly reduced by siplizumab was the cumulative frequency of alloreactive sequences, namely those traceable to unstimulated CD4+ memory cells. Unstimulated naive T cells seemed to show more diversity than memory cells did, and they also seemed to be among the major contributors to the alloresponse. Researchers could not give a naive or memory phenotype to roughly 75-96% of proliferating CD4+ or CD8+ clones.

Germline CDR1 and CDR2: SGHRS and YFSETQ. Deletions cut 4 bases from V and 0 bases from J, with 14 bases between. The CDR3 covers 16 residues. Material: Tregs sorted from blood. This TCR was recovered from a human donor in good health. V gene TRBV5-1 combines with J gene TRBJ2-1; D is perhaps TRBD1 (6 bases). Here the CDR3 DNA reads TGCGCCAGCAGCGCCGTACAGGGTATCTCCTACAATGAGCAGTTCTTC. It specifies CASSAVQGISYNEQFF. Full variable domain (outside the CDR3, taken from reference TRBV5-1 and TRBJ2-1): KAGVTQTPRYLIKTRGQQVTLSCSPISGHRSVSWYQQTPGQGLQFLFEYFSETQRNKGNFPGRFSGRQFSNSRSEMNVSTLELGDSALYLCASSAVQGISYNEQFFGPGTRLTVL.